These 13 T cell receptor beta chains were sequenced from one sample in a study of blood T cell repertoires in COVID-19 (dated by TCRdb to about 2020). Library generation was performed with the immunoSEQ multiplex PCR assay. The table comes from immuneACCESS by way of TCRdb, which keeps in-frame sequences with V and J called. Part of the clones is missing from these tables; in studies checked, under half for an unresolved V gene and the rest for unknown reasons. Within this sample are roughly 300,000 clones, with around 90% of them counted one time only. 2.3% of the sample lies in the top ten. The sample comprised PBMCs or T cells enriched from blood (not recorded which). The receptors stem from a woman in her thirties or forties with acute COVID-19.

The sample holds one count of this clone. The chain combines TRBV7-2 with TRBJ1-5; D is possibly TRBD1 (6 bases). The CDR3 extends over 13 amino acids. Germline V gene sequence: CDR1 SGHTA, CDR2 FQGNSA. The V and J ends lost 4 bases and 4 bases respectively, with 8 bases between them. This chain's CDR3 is CASSSDRNQPQHF. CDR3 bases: TGTGCCAGCAGCTCCGACAGGAATCAGCCCCAGCATTTT.

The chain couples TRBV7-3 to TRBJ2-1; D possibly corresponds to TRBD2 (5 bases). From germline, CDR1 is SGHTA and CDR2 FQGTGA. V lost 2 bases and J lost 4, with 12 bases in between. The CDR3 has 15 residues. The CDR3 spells CASSLESSQYNEQFF. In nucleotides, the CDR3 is TGTGCCAGCAGCTTAGAGTCTAGCCAGTACAATGAGCAGTTCTTC.

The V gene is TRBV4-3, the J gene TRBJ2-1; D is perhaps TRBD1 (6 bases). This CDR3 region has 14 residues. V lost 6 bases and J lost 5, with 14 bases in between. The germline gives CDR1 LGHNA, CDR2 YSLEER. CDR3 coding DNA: TGCGCCAGCAGTTCTCAGGGGCTAGACAATGAGCAGTTCTTC. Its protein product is CASSSQGLDNEQFF.

The CDR3 region is CASHSGHLEYF. The CDR3 region has the DNA TGTGCCAGCCATTCGGGACACTTGGAGTACTTC. The genes are TRBV6-5 and TRBJ2-5; D might be TRBD1 (6 bases). The CDR3 is 11 residues long. The germline V and J ends were trimmed by 8 bases and 12 bases, with 16 bases remaining between them. CDR1 MNHEY and CDR2 SVGAGI come from the germline V gene.

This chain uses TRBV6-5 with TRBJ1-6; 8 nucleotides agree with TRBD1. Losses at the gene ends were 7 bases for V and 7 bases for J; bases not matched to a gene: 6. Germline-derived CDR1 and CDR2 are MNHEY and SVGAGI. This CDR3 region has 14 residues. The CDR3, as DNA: TGTGCCAGCACGTACGGACAGGGAAATTCACCCCTCCACTTT. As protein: CASTYGQGNSPLHF.

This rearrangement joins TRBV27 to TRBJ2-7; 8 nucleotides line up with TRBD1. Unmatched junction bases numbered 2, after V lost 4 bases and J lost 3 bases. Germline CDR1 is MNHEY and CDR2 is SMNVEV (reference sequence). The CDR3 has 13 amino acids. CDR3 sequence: CASSWGQDYEQYF. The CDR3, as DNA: TGTGCCAGCAGTTGGGGACAGGACTACGAGCAGTACTTC.

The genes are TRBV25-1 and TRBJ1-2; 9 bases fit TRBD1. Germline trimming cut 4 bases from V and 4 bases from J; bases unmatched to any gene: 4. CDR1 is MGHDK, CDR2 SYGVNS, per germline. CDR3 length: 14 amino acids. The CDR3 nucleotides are TGTGCCAGCAGTGTAGGACAGGGGAGCTATGGCTACACCTTC. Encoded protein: CASSVGQGSYGYTF.

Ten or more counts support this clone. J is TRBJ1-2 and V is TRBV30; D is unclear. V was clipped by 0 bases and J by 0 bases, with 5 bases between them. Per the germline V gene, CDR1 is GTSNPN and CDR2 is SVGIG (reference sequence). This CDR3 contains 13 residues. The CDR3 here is CAWSVEANYGYTF. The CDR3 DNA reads TGTGCCTGGAGTGTAGAGGCTAACTATGGCTACACCTTC.

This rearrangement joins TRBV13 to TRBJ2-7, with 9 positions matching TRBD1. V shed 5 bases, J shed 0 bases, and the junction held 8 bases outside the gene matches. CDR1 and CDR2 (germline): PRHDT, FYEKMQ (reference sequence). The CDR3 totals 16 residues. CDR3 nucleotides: TGTGCCAGCAGCACCCAGACGGGACAGGGCTCCTACGAGCAGTACTTC. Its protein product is CASSTQTGQGSYEQYF.

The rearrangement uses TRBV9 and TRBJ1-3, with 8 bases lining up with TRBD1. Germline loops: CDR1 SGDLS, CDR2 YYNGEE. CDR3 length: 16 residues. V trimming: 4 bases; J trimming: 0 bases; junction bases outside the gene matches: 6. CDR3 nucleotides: TGTGCCAGCAGCCAGGGACAGGCGGGCTCTGGAAACACCATATATTTT. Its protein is CASSQGQAGSGNTIYF.

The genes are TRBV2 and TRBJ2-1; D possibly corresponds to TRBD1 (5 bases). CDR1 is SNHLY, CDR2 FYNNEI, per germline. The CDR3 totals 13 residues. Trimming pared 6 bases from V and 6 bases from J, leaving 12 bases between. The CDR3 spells CASRFGHPNEQFF. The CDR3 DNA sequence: TGTGCCAGCAGATTTGGACACCCCAATGAGCAGTTCTTC.

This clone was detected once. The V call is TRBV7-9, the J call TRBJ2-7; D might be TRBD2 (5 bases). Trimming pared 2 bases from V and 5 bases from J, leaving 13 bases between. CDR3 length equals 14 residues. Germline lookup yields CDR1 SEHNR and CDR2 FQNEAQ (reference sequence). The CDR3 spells CASSLSGSTHEQYF. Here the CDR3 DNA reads TGTGCCAGCAGCTTATCTGGGAGTACCCACGAGCAGTACTTC. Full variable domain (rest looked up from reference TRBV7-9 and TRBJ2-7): DTGVSQNPRHKITKRGQNVTFRCDPISEHNRLYWYRQTLGQGPEFLTYFQNEAQLEKSRLLSDRFSAERPKGSFSTLEIQRTEQGDSAMYLCASSLSGSTHEQYFGPGTRLTVT.

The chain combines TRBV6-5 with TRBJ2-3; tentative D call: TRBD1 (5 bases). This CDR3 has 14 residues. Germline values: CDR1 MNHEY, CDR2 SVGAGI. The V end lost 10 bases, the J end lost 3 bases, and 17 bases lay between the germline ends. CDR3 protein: CATNQGFPTDTQYF. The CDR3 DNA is TGTGCCACAAATCAGGGATTTCCAACAGATACGCAGTATTTT.